Following are 15 T cell receptor beta chains from one sample sequenced in a study of blood T cell repertoires in COVID-19. Produced via immunoSEQ multiplex PCR; TCRdb's table is partial and in-frame only. The data hold around 300,000 clones, with roughly 85% observed a single time. The sample comprised PBMCs or T cells enriched from blood (not recorded which). The receptor set was obtained from a woman aged 40 to 50 who had recovered from COVID-19.

The rearrangement links TRBV9 to TRBJ2-7; D might be TRBD2 (5 bases). Germline CDR1 reads SGDLS; CDR2 reads YYNGEE. The ends were cut back, 2 bases at V and 7 bases at J, with 10 bases in the middle. CDR3 length: 12 residues. As DNA, the CDR3 is TGTGCCAGCAGCGTCGAGGGTGGGGAGCAGTACTTC. It encodes CASSVEGGEQYF.

The V and J genes are TRBV22-1 and TRBJ1-4. TRBV22-1 is termed a pseudogene. The CDR3 sequence is 12 residues long. The CDR3 coding sequence is TGTCCTGGGAGCGCACTAGGACTCCACGGCTCCTTC. It translates to CPGSALGLHGSF.

This clone was detected a few times. V is TRBV30 and J is TRBJ2-7; 14 nucleotides agree with TRBD2. CDR3 size: 16 residues. Per germline, CDR1 GTSNPN and CDR2 SVGIG (reference sequence). Unmatched junction bases numbered 8, after V lost 7 bases and J lost 0 bases. Written as DNA, the CDR3 is TGTGCCTACTCCGGGACTAGCGGGAGTGCCTCCTACGAGCAGTACTTC. Its protein product is CAYSGTSGSASYEQYF.

The chain employs TRBV5-1 and TRBJ2-3; maybe TRBD1 (5 bases). V dropped 4 bases and J dropped 0 bases, with 12 bases sitting between them. The V gene's germline CDR1 is SGHRS and CDR2 YFSETQ. The CDR3 has 15 amino acids. The CDR3 reads CASSMTVTSTDTQYF. For the CDR3, the DNA is TGCGCCAGCAGCATGACAGTGACTAGCACAGATACGCAGTATTTT. The entire variable domain, with the rest obtained from reference TRBV5-1 and TRBJ2-3, is as follows: KAGVTQTPRYLIKTRGQQVTLSCSPISGHRSVSWYQQTPGQGLQFLFEYFSETQRNKGNFPGRFSGRQFSNSRSEMNVSTLELGDSALYLCASSMTVTSTDTQYFGPGTRLTVL.

This chain connects TRBV7-9 to TRBJ1-6; TRBD1 matches at 9 bases. V was pared by 4 bases and J by 6 bases, with 1 base of the junction left unmatched. The CDR3 length is 14 residues. CDR1 SEHNR and CDR2 FQNEAQ come from the germline V gene (reference sequence). The CDR3: CASSWDRVNSPLHF. The CDR3 bases are TGTGCCAGCAGCTGGGACAGGGTTAATTCACCCCTCCACTTT.

This chain joins TRBV30 and TRBJ2-5; D possibly corresponds to TRBD2 (5 bases). V lost 3 bases and J 3 bases, leaving 11 bases between the germline ends. The CDR3 loop spans 13 amino acids. Germline CDR1 is GTSNPN and CDR2 is SVGIG (reference sequence). CDR3 DNA: TGTGCCTGGAGCGCGACCGGGGAAGAGACCCAGTACTTC. The encoded protein is CAWSATGEETQYF.

This rearrangement joins TRBV25-1 to TRBJ2-1, with D perhaps TRBD1 (6 bases). Germline CDR1 and CDR2: MGHDK and SYGVNS. The CDR3 runs to 12 residues. Trimming shortened V by 6 bases and J by 5 bases, and 8 bases separated the two germline ends. The DNA for the CDR3 is TGTGCCAGCAGAGGACAGCACAATGAGCAGTTCTTC. Translated, it gives CASRGQHNEQFF.

The V and J genes are TRBV2 and TRBJ2-1; 7 bases agree with TRBD2. Per germline, CDR1 SNHLY and CDR2 FYNNEI. V lost 6 bases, J lost 7 bases, and 15 bases stayed unmatched. This CDR3 is 16 amino acids long. The DNA for the CDR3 is TGTGCCAGCAGGGCGCCCCGTAGCGGGTGGGGAAATGAGCAGTTCTTC. This gives the protein CASRAPRSGWGNEQFF.

The chain employs TRBV2 and TRBJ2-7; possibly TRBD2 for D (6 bases). The CDR3 totals 12 residues. V was cut by 8 bases and J by 6 bases, with 14 bases left in between. The germline gives CDR1 SNHLY, CDR2 FYNNEI. CDR3 in DNA: TGTGCCAGCGGGGGGTTTCCGGGCGAGCAGTACTTC. Translating it yields CASGGFPGEQYF. The full variable domain, rest sourced from reference TRBV2 and TRBJ2-7, is EPEVTQTPSHQVTQMGQEVILRCVPISNHLYFYWYRQILGQKVEFLVSFYNNEISEKSEIFDDQFSVERPDGSNFTLKIRSTKLEDSAMYFCASGGFPGEQYFGPGTRLTVT.

The gene calls are TRBV3-1 (or the pseudogene TRBV3-2) and TRBJ2-1; perhaps TRBD2 as D (6 bases). Germline CDR1 LGHDT, CDR2 YNNKEL (reference sequence). Trimming removed 3 bases from V and 2 bases from J, with 14 bases in between. CDR3 length equals 16 residues. The CDR3 protein is CASSHFSGATYNEQFF. CDR3 sequence (DNA): TGTGCCAGCAGCCATTTTAGCGGAGCTACCTACAATGAGCAGTTCTTC.

The V call is TRBV9, the J call TRBJ2-3, with no clear D. Germline V gives CDR1 SGDLS, CDR2 YYNGEE. This CDR3 spans 14 amino acids. V was shortened by 3 bases and J by 1 base, with 9 bases between the two germline ends. The CDR3 protein is CASSARRGTDTQYF. DNA of the CDR3: TGTGCCAGCAGCGCGAGACGGGGCACAGATACGCAGTATTTT.

This chain uses TRBV28 with TRBJ2-7; 9 bases agree with TRBD2. Germline V CDR1 and CDR2: MDHEN, SYDVKM. The CDR3 has 17 residues. V dropped 3 bases and J dropped 2; count of bases not matched to a gene: 11. CDR3 residues: CASSLAQGLAGTYEQYF. In DNA, the CDR3 is TGTGCCAGCAGTTTGGCCCAGGGGCTAGCGGGAACCTACGAGCAGTACTTC.

A few counts support this clone. The CDR3 protein is CASSSLRAAQHF. The CDR3 region has the DNA TGTGCCAGCAGTTCCTTAAGAGCGGCCCAGCATTTT. The gene calls are TRBV6-2 or TRBV6-3 and TRBJ1-5; D is unclear. CDR1 is MNHEY and CDR2 is SVGEGT in the germline V gene. This CDR3 contains 12 residues. Trimming shortened V by 4 bases and J by 11 bases, and 12 bases separated the two germline ends.

The chain employs TRBV7-3 and TRBJ2-1, with D perhaps TRBD2 (6 bases). This CDR3 contains 15 residues. V lost 4 bases and J lost 5, with 15 bases in between. Germline V gene sequence: CDR1 SGHTA, CDR2 FQGTGA. The CDR3 DNA is TGTGCCAGCAGCTCGTCAACTAGCAGCCACAATGAGCAGTTCTTC. Its protein product is CASSSSTSSHNEQFF.

The chain joins TRBV12-3 or TRBV12-4 to TRBJ2-5; D might be TRBD1 (5 bases). Trimming cost V 8 bases and J 4 bases, with 14 bases left between them. CDR3 length: 13 residues. The CDR3, as DNA: TGTGCCAGCCTTAGGGGATTTTCAGAGACCCAGTACTTC. Translating gives CASLRGFSETQYF.